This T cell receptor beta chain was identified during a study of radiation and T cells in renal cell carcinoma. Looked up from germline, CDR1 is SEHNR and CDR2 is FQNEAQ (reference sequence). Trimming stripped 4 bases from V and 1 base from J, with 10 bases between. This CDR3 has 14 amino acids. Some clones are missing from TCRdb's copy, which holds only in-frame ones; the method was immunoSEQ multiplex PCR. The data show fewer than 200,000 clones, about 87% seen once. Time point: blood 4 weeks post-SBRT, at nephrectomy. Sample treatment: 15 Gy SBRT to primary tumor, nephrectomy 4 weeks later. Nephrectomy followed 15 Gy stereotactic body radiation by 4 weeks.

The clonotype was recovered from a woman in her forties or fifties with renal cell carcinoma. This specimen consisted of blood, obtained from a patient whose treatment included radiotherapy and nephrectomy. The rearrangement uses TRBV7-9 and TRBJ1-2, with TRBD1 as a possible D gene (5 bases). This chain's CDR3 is CASSSGHVNYGYTF. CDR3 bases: TGTGCCAGCAGCTCCGGACATGTTAACTATGGCTACACCTTC.